One sample yielded the 22 T cell receptor beta chains listed below, sequenced in a study of identical twins. TCRdb recomputed calls from the 5' RACE reads with MiXCR, one row per CDR3 protein. The sample yields some 1,700,000 distinct CDR3 sequences, roughly 35% seen once. Sequences were obtained from cord blood. Receptor source: a newborn girl in good health.

The chain couples TRBV11-2 to TRBJ1-6; 7 bases match TRBD1. This CDR3 is 17 amino acids long. Per germline, CDR1 SGHAT and CDR2 FQNNGV. The V segment lost 5 bases and the J segment 0 bases; nucleotides outside the gene matches: 7. The CDR3 is CASSPWDSYSYNSPLHF. The CDR3 nucleotides read TGTGCCAGCAGCCCTTGGGACAGCTACTCCTATAATTCACCCCTCCACTTT.

The chain combines TRBV6-1 with TRBJ1-2, with TRBD1 as a possible D gene (5 bases). The CDR3 covers 13 residues. Trimming took off 5 bases at V and 6 bases at J, with 13 bases between the two ends. The V gene's germline CDR1 is MNHNS and CDR2 SASEGT. Here the CDR3 DNA reads TGTGCCAGCAGTAGGAAAGGGACGGATGGCTACACCTTC. It encodes CASSRKGTDGYTF.

This clonotype was recorded many times. The rearrangement uses TRBV2 and TRBJ2-1; TRBD2 agrees at 9 bases. The CDR3 runs 14 residues. The germline V gene encodes CDR1 SNHLY and CDR2 FYNNEI. The J segment lost 1 base and the V segment lost 6 bases, leaving 1 base of the junction unmatched. The CDR3 bases are TGTGCCAGCAGGCGGGGGGGATCCTACAATGAGCAGTTCTTC. This sequence encodes CASRRGGSYNEQFF.

This sequence joins TRBV10-3 and TRBJ1-6; 7 bases line up with TRBD1. The germline gives CDR1 ENHRY, CDR2 SYGVKD. J lost 7 bases, V lost 8 bases, and 8 bases had no gene match. CDR3 length: 14 amino acids. The DNA of the CDR3 is TGTGCCATCGGAGGGACAGAGAGAAATTCACCCCTCCACTTT. Translating it yields CAIGGTERNSPLHF.

The V call is TRBV4-1, the J call TRBJ2-3; either TRBD1 or TRBD2 may fit D (5 bases each). CDR3 length: 17 amino acids. Trimming pared 0 bases from V and 3 bases from J, leaving 16 bases between. Per germline, CDR1 MGHRA and CDR2 YSYEKL. CDR3 nucleotide sequence: TGCGCCAGCAGCCAAGATTCGCCGGGACCAGTTACAGATACGCAGTATTTT. Translated, it gives CASSQDSPGPVTDTQYF.

This clonotype was seen a handful of times. The rearrangement uses TRBV3-1 and TRBJ2-3; possible D gene TRBD2, 5 bases. Germline V CDR1 and CDR2: LGHDT, YNNKEL (reference sequence). Trimming pared 4 bases from V and 1 base from J, leaving 12 bases between. CDR3 length equals 15 residues. The CDR3: CASSPQSSGTDTQYF. CDR3 sequence (DNA): TGTGCCAGCAGCCCCCAGAGTAGCGGCACAGATACGCAGTATTTT.

This chain links TRBV18 with TRBJ1-1; TRBD1 might be the D (5 bases). The CDR3 consists of 12 residues. Trimming cost V 8 bases and J 7 bases, with 14 bases left between them. Germline assignment: CDR1 KGHSH and CDR2 LQKENI. The CDR3 region has the DNA TGTGCCAGCAGCCTGACAGAGGTTGAAGCTTTCTTT. It encodes CASSLTEVEAFF.

V gene TRBV13 combines with J gene TRBJ1-1; possible D gene TRBD1, 6 bases. Trimming left V 5 bases short and J 5 bases short, with 15 bases between. The germline V gene encodes CDR1 PRHDT and CDR2 FYEKMQ (reference sequence). This CDR3 has 14 amino acids. CDR3 region: CASSPQRGATEAFF. CDR3 bases: TGTGCCAGCAGCCCTCAACGGGGGGCGACTGAAGCTTTCTTT.

As to this clonotype: A much larger clonotype is one base distant, so this may be a read error. The chain uses TRBV2 and TRBJ2-5; 7 bases fit TRBD2. The tail of the sequence fits TRBJ2-1 better, so the J call may be wrong. CDR1 is SNHLY and CDR2 is FYNNEI in the germline V gene. The CDR3 has 15 amino acids. The CDR3 reads CASSSAGTMQETQFF. CDR3 DNA sequence: TGTGCCAGCAGTTCAGCCGGGACTATGCAAGAGACCCAGTTCTTC.

The J gene is TRBJ1-6, the V gene TRBV20-1; 9 nucleotides match TRBD1. This CDR3 comprises 14 residues. The V gene's germline CDR1 is DFQATT and CDR2 SNEGSKA (reference sequence). V lost 3 bases to trimming and J lost 9 bases; unmatched junction nucleotides: 6. This CDR3 reads CSARRQGVGSPLHF. Written as DNA, the CDR3 is TGCAGTGCTAGGCGACAGGGGGTCGGTTCACCCCTCCACTTT.

A word on this clonotype: One end of the junction varies from germline; a read error may be responsible. The chain carries TRBV7-9 and TRBJ2-1, with 10 bases lining up with TRBD1. This CDR3 has 16 residues. Germline CDR1 and CDR2: SEHNR and FQNEAQ (reference sequence). The CDR3 is CASSLIPGQGRNGQFF. The CDR3 DNA follows: TGTGCCAGCAGCTTAATCCCGGGACAGGGGAGGAATGGGCAGTTCTTC.

This clonotype has just a few counts. CDR3 loop: CASSFPVFGSPLHF. The CDR3 bases are TGTGCCAGCAGTTTCCCAGTCTTTGGTTCACCCCTCCACTTT. This rearrangement joins TRBV28 to TRBJ1-6; D not resolved. In germline, CDR1 is MDHEN, CDR2 SYDVKM. The CDR3 spans 14 residues. Trimming shortened V by 3 bases and J by 9 bases, and 12 bases separated the two germline ends.

The chain employs TRBV20-1 and TRBJ2-3; 7 nucleotides align to TRBD2. CDR3 length equals 13 residues. Germline V gene sequence: CDR1 DFQATT, CDR2 SNEGSKA (reference sequence). The CDR3 bases are TGCAGCCGGAGCGGGGCCTTCACGGATACGCAGTATTTT. It translates to CSRSGAFTDTQYF.

V and J are TRBV20-1 and TRBJ2-5; no firm D call. With the DNA end fitting TRBJ2-7 better, the J assignment may be wrong. From germline, CDR1 is DFQATT and CDR2 SNEGSKA (reference sequence). This CDR3 is 14 amino acids long. Here the CDR3 reads CSASVRPLAYEQYF. As DNA, the CDR3 is TGCAGTGCTAGTGTGAGACCGCTCGCTTACGAGCAGTACTTC.

V and J are TRBV11-3 and TRBJ2-1; D unclear. Germline V gene sequence: CDR1 SGHNT, CDR2 YENEEA. This CDR3 is 14 amino acids long. The CDR3 bases are TGTGCAAGCGCTCGGGCTAGCTCCTACAATGAGCAGTTCTTC. Residues: CASARASSYNEQFF.

The chain employs TRBV12-3 or TRBV12-4 and TRBJ2-1, with 7 positions matching TRBD2. This CDR3 spans 15 amino acids. V was clipped by 3 bases and J by 5 bases; unmatched bases: 7. The CDR3 bases are TGTGCCAGCAGTTTCGGCGAGGGACTACACAATGAGCAGTTCTTC. It is translated as CASSFGEGLHNEQFF.

This clonotype was detected a few times. This chain joins TRBV27 and TRBJ1-2; D may be TRBD1 (6 bases). The CDR3 covers 14 residues. In germline, CDR1 is MNHEY, CDR2 SMNVEV (reference sequence). V lost 5 bases, J lost 4 bases, and 14 bases lay in between. The CDR3: CASSALGGIYGYTF. DNA for the CDR3: TGTGCCAGCAGTGCGCTAGGGGGAATCTATGGCTACACCTTC.

This chain joins TRBV2 and TRBJ2-7, with 13 bases matching TRBD2. The germline CDR1 and CDR2 sequences are SNHLY and FYNNEI. The CDR3 spans 17 residues. Losses at the gene ends were 10 bases for V and 5 bases for J; bases not matched to a gene: 17. CDR3 coding DNA: TGTGCCATCAAGCCGTATCCTAGGACTAGCGGGAGCCACGAGCAGTACTTC. Protein: CAIKPYPRTSGSHEQYF.

This clonotype was picked up a small number of times. The chain carries TRBV20-1 and TRBJ1-2, with a possible D match to TRBD1 (6 bases). Germline V gene data show CDR1 as DFQATT and CDR2 as SNEGSKA (reference sequence). CDR3 size: 12 residues. In nucleotides, the CDR3 is TGCAGGCTACCGCAGGGGAGCTATGGCTACACCTTC. This sequence encodes CRLPQGSYGYTF.

The chain combines TRBV29-1 with TRBJ2-1, with D tentatively TRBD1 or TRBD2 (6 bases each). The V gene lost 6 bases and the J gene lost 7 bases, with 16 bases spanning the gap. This CDR3 is 13 amino acids long. Germline loops: CDR1 SQVTM, CDR2 ANQGSEA. CDR3 in DNA: TGCAGCGTCGAGGGGGGCCTATGGAATGAGCAGTTCTTC. Protein sequence: CSVEGGLWNEQFF.

This clonotype was detected a few times. The chain is built from TRBV21-1 and TRBJ2-3; no DNA check was done on the table's D call, TRBD1. TRBV21-1 is flagged as a pseudogene. The CDR3 runs 15 residues. The CDR3 coding sequence is TGTGCCAGCAGCATACGAGAGGGGCGGGCAGATACGCAGTATTTT. Translated, it gives CASSIREGRADTQYF.

J is TRBJ2-1 and V is TRBV2; possible D gene TRBD1, 5 bases. The closer fit of TRBJ2-7 to the DNA end suggests the J call may be wrong. Per the germline V gene, CDR1 is SNHLY and CDR2 is FYNNEI. The CDR3 totals 16 residues. The CDR3 coding sequence is TGTGCCAGCTTCAAAGGACAATTCCTATCCTACAATGAGCAGTACTTC. This sequence encodes CASFKGQFLSYNEQYF.